This is a list of T cell receptor beta chains from one sample in a study of control samples from healthy donors and cancer patients. Measured with immunoSEQ multiplex PCR; TCRdb has only the in-frame clones, and not every one. The profile shows 210,000 or so clones, about 90% of them singletons. Sequencing used blood. These receptor sequences come from a man aged 25-45 years in good health. Each CDR3 is given with its conserved first and last residue. The D gene is left open where the match is weak. The listing skips clone size in some rows; elsewhere it reads once, few, many or a size class.

TRBJ2-7	TRBV5-5	TRBD2	15	.	TGTGCCAGCAGCTTAGGCCCGGGACTAGCCTACGAGCAGTACTTC	CASSLGPGLAYEQYF
TRBJ2-1	TRBV6-2/TRBV6-3	TRBD1	14	.	TGTGCCAGCAGTTACCAGAGGGACAGTCATGAGCAGTTCTTC	CASSYQRDSHEQFF
TRBJ2-7	TRBV12-2	.	17	.	TGTGCAAGTCGCTTAAGGGGCCACGGGACAGAACCCTACGAGCAGTACTTC	CASRLRGHGTEPYEQYF
TRBJ2-1	TRBV7-3	TRBD2	15	.	TGTGCCAGCAGCTTAGCGGGGGGGCCCCCCAATGAGCAGTTCTTC	CASSLAGGPPNEQFF
TRBJ1-1	TRBV19	TRBD1	13	.	TGTGCCAGTAAGGACAGGCCCTCTGATGAAGCTTTCTTT	CASKDRPSDEAFF
TRBJ1-1	TRBV6-6	.	15	few	TGTGCCAGCAGTAACCTCCGAGAGTCGAACACTGAAGCTTTCTTT	CASSNLRESNTEAFF
TRBJ1-3	TRBV10-1	.	13	.	TGCGCCAGCAGTGAAGTCTCTGGAAACACCATATATTTT	CASSEVSGNTIYF
TRBJ1-4	TRBV2	TRBD1	16	.	TGTGCCAGCAGTGAAGCGTCTGGGACAGGGGGTGAAAAACTGTTTTTT	CASSEASGTGGEKLFF
TRBJ1-1	TRBV2	TRBD1	16	.	TGTGCCAGCAGTGAAGGGACAGGGGGAATGAACACTGAAGCTTTCTTT	CASSEGTGGMNTEAFF
TRBJ1-2	TRBV19	TRBD1	13	.	TGTGCCAGTCGGACAGGGCAAAACTATGGCTACACCTTC	CASRTGQNYGYTF
TRBJ1-4	TRBV6-5	TRBD1	13	.	TGTGCCAGTCGGACAGGGGGTGTTGAAAAACTGTTTTTT	CASRTGGVEKLFF
TRBJ1-5	TRBV2	.	13	.	TGTGCCAGCTCCAGGGATAGCAATCAGCCCCAGCATTTT	CASSRDSNQPQHF
TRBJ2-7	TRBV12-3/TRBV12-4	.	13	.	TGTGCCAGCAGTTTAAACCAGGGGCCCGAGCAGTACTTC	CASSLNQGPEQYF
TRBJ1-3	TRBV24-1	.	16	once	TGTGCCACCAGTGCGGGGGGCTTTAGCTCTGGAAACATCATATATTTT	CATSAGGFSSGNIIYF
TRBJ2-7	TRBV27	.	13	.	TGTGCCAGCAGTTTACAACAGAACTACGAGCAGTACTTC	CASSLQQNYEQYF
TRBJ1-2	TRBV29-1	TRBD1	13	.	TGCAGCGTTGTTGCAGGGGGCTTAATGGGCTACACCTTC	CSVVAGGLMGYTF
TRBJ1-1	TRBV24-1	.	13	.	TGTGCCACCAGTTCGAGCCAGAACACTGAAGCTTTCTTT	CATSSSQNTEAFF
TRBJ1-5	TRBV27	.	15	.	TGTGCCAGCAGGGCCCGACAGAATAGCAATCAGCCCCAGCATTTT	CASRARQNSNQPQHF
TRBJ2-3	TRBV19	.	15	.	TGTGCCAGTAGTATAGGGGAGATCCGCACAGATACGCAGTATTTT	CASSIGEIRTDTQYF
TRBJ2-1	TRBV25-1	.	15	.	TGTGCCAGCCACCTCGGGGCAAGGAGTTACAATGAGCAGTTCTTC	CASHLGARSYNEQFF
TRBJ1-2	TRBV24-1	.	13	.	TGTGCCACCAGTGATTTGCGGGGCTATGGCTACACCTTC	CATSDLRGYGYTF
TRBJ1-5	TRBV15	.	15	few	TGTGCCACCAGCAGAGATAAGCAGGGACCTCAGCCCCAGCATTTT	CATSRDKQGPQPQHF
TRBJ2-7	TRBV7-9	TRBD2	13	once	TGTGCCAGCAGTACCGGGACTAGTCACGAGCAGTACTTC	CASSTGTSHEQYF
TRBJ1-1	TRBV4-2	TRBD1	14	.	TGTGCCAGCAGCACAGGGGGGAAGGACACTGAAGCTTTCTTT	CASSTGGKDTEAFF
TRBJ2-7	TRBV7-9	TRBD2	15	.	TGTGCCAGCAGCCCCGGGTCGAGCGGGGGGATAGAGCAGTACTTC	CASSPGSSGGIEQYF
TRBJ2-6	TRBV9	.	15	.	TGTGCCAGCAGCGGCACCAACTCTGGGGCCAACGTCCTGACTTTC	CASSGTNSGANVLTF
TRBJ1-2	TRBV6-1	TRBD1	14	.	TGTGCCAGCACTGAACAGGGGTTCGGGAATGGCTACACCTTC	CASTEQGFGNGYTF
TRBJ1-1	TRBV7-3	.	16	few	TGTGCCAGCAGCTTAGAGGGTCCCCGCGGTGGGACTGAAGCTTTCTTT	CASSLEGPRGGTEAFF
TRBJ1-1	TRBV2	.	14	.	TGTGCCAGCAGGGGTCAGGGAGAGGGCACTGAAGCTTTCTTT	CASRGQGEGTEAFF
TRBJ2-7	TRBV5-4	TRBD1	14	.	TGTGCCAGCAGACCGGGACAGGGGGCCTACGAGCAGTACTTC	CASRPGQGAYEQYF
TRBJ2-1	TRBV7-3	.	16	.	TGTGCCAGCAGCTTAGTATCGAGCGACGCCTACAATGAGCAGTTCTTC	CASSLVSSDAYNEQFF
TRBJ2-3	TRBV3-1/TRBV3-2	.	12	.	TGTGCCAGTTCTATAATCACAGATACGCAGTATTTT	CASSIITDTQYF
TRBJ2-2	TRBV15	TRBD1	16	.	TGTGCCACCAGCAGGGGGGACAGGCGAAACACCGGGGAGCTGTTTTTT	CATSRGDRRNTGELFF
TRBJ1-1	TRBV29-1	TRBD1	10	.	TGCAGCGCCAGGGACAGTGAAGCTTTCTTT	CSARDSEAFF
TRBJ2-7	TRBV11-2	.	15	.	TGTGCCAGCAGCTCACCGGGCCTCCATTTATACGAGCAGTACTTC	CASSSPGLHLYEQYF
TRBJ1-6	TRBV9	.	15	.	TGTGCCAGCAGCGTCGGCTCTGTTAACAACTCACCCCTCCACTTT	CASSVGSVNNSPLHF
TRBJ1-4	TRBV25-1	.	14	.	TGTGCCAGCAGTGAGGGGGGAACTAATGAAAAACTGTTTTTT	CASSEGGTNEKLFF
TRBJ1-1	TRBV4-1	.	14	.	TGCGCCAGCAGCCAAGGGCCGGCGGACCACGAAGCTTTCTTT	CASSQGPADHEAFF
TRBJ2-3	TRBV23-1	.	21	.	TGCGCCAGCAGTCAATCGAGCGGAAAATGGGTACCGACCACTAGCACAGATACGCAGTATTTT	CASSQSSGKWVPTTSTDTQYF
TRBJ2-1	TRBV5-1	TRBD1	14	.	TGCGCCAGCAGCTTGGGACAGGGGTTCGATGAGCAGTTCTTC	CASSLGQGFDEQFF
TRBJ1-3	TRBV10-3	.	15	.	TGTGCCATCAGTGAGGACCCCCCCGGACGAAACACCATATATTTT	CAISEDPPGRNTIYF
TRBJ2-7	TRBV6-5	TRBD1	12	once	TGTGCCAGCAGCGAGGGGGCAGTCGAGCAGTACTTC	CASSEGAVEQYF
TRBJ2-3	TRBV19	.	16	.	TGTGCCAGTAGTATAGCAGCCAGCGCCAGCACAGATACGCAGTATTTT	CASSIAASASTDTQYF
TRBJ2-3	TRBV15	.	14	.	TGTGCCACCAGCAGTTTGATACTCACAGATACGCAGTATTTT	CATSSLILTDTQYF
TRBJ1-4	TRBV29-1	.	14	once	TGCAGCCCCGCTACAGGGCTAACTAATGAAAAACTGTTTTTT	CSPATGLTNEKLFF
TRBJ1-5	TRBV6-5	.	14	.	TGTGCCAGCTGGGACCTTTATAGCAATCAGCCCCAGCATTTT	CASWDLYSNQPQHF
TRBJ1-3	TRBV12-3/TRBV12-4	.	11	.	TGTGCCAGCACCCTGAGAGGGCCCATATATTTT	CASTLRGPIYF
TRBJ1-6	TRBV9	TRBD1	13	few	TGTGCCAGCAGCGGGACAGGGAATTCACCCCTCCACTTT	CASSGTGNSPLHF
TRBJ1-5	TRBV3-1/TRBV3-2	TRBD1	17	.	TGTGCCAGCAGCCAGCACGCGGGGACAGGGAAGGACCAGCCCCAGCATTTT	CASSQHAGTGKDQPQHF
TRBJ2-2	TRBV7-7	.	15	.	TGTGCCAGCAGCGCCAAGGGGGGCGGAGCCGGGGAGCTGTTTTTT	CASSAKGGGAGELFF
TRBJ1-2	TRBV7-9	TRBD1	14	.	TGTGCCAGCGGGGAGGACAGGGGAAACTATGGCTACACCTTC	CASGEDRGNYGYTF
TRBJ2-1	TRBV6-5	.	11	once	TGTGCCAGCAGTTCTTGGAATGAGCAGTTCTTC	CASSSWNEQFF
TRBJ2-3	TRBV7-3	.	15	.	TGTGCCAGCAGCCGCAGGCAGCCGACCACAGATACGCAGTATTTT	CASSRRQPTTDTQYF
TRBJ2-6	TRBV18	.	17	.	TGTGCCAGCTCACTTAGGACGGAGTCCTCTGGGGCCAACGTCCTGACTTTC	CASSLRTESSGANVLTF